The 11 T cell receptor beta chains given below trace back to one sample, sequenced in a study of blood T cell repertoires in COVID-19. Repertoires were generated with immunoSEQ multiplex PCR, while TCRdb's copy carries only in-frame clones and drops some. The sample lists fewer than 350,000 clones; about four fifths were seen once. Sequenced input: peripheral blood. These receptors came from a woman aged 55 to 70 with active or convalescent COVID-19.

V usage is TRBV13 and J usage is TRBJ2-5, with D possibly being TRBD2 (6 bases). CDR3 length: 14 amino acids. Looked up from germline, CDR1 is PRHDT and CDR2 is FYEKMQ (reference sequence). Trimming cost V 2 bases and J 4 bases, with 11 bases left between them. CDR3 region: CASSLRGLGETQYF. The CDR3 DNA reads TGTGCCAGCAGCTTACGGGGGTTGGGAGAGACCCAGTACTTC. Using reference TRBV13 and TRBJ2-5 for the parts outside the CDR3, the full variable domain is AAGVIQSPRHLIKEKRETATLKCYPIPRHDTVYWYQQGPGQDPQFLISFYEKMQSDKGSIPDRFSAQQFSDYHSELNMSSLELGDSALYFCASSLRGLGETQYFGPGTRLLVL.

The count of this clone is one. In DNA, the CDR3 is TGTGCCAGCAGTTACGGCAGGGGAGTCGATGGCTACACCTTC. Its translation is CASSYGRGVDGYTF. The chain joins TRBV6-6 to TRBJ1-2, with D possibly being TRBD1 (6 bases). Per germline, CDR1 MNHNY and CDR2 SVGAGI (reference sequence). The CDR3 runs to 14 residues. The V and J ends lost 2 bases and 6 bases respectively, with 13 bases between them.

The rearrangement joins TRBV18 to TRBJ2-5; no clear D. This CDR3 has 12 residues. CDR1 and CDR2 (germline): KGHSH, LQKENI. V was pared by 5 bases and J by 5 bases, with 9 bases between. The CDR3 DNA follows: TGTGCCAGCTCATCGATCGGGGAGACCCAGTACTTC. Translated, it gives CASSSIGETQYF.

The gene calls are TRBV28 and TRBJ1-6, with D unresolved. Trimming took off 3 bases at V and 1 base at J, with 7 bases between the two ends. Per the germline V gene, CDR1 is MDHEN and CDR2 is SYDVKM. The CDR3 length is 15 residues. This CDR3 is CASSLAQSYNSPLHF. The CDR3, as DNA: TGTGCCAGCAGTTTGGCACAGTCCTATAATTCACCCCTCCACTTT.

The chain has TRBV3-1 (or the pseudogene TRBV3-2) and TRBJ2-7, with 10 bases that match TRBD1. This CDR3 contains 16 residues. Germline V gene lookup returns CDR1 LGHDT and CDR2 YNNKEL (reference sequence). J was trimmed by 2 bases and V by 4 bases; bases with no gene match: 8. The CDR3: CASSPRAGTGAYEQYF. The CDR3 DNA follows: TGTGCCAGCAGCCCCCGGGCGGGGACAGGGGCCTACGAGCAGTACTTC.

This clone was seen just once. The CDR3 DNA follows: TGTGCCAGCAGCCCGGACTCTTCCCTAACCACAGATACGCAGTATTTT. It yields the protein CASSPDSSLTTDTQYF. The J gene is TRBJ2-3, the V gene TRBV5-5, with D possibly being TRBD2 (5 bases). V gave up 4 bases and J gave up 2 bases, with 17 bases separating them. This CDR3 has 16 residues. Germline values: CDR1 SGHKS, CDR2 YYEKEE (reference sequence).

V gene TRBV30 combines with J gene TRBJ1-2; no firm D call. Per the germline V gene, CDR1 is GTSNPN and CDR2 is SVGIG (reference sequence). The CDR3 totals 14 residues. Between the trimmed V and J ends, which lost 0 bases and 4 bases, there was a span of 12 bases. CDR3 in DNA: TGTGCCTGGAGTGTACCAGCTGAGGGCTATGGCTACACCTTC. It is translated as CAWSVPAEGYGYTF.

The chain recombines TRBV5-6 with TRBJ2-5, with 10 bases identical to TRBD2. With 4 bases clipped from V and 2 bases from J, the junction kept 8 bases outside the gene matches. CDR3 size: 16 residues. Per the germline V gene, CDR1 is SGHDT and CDR2 is YYEEEE. CDR3 loop: CASSVKAGGHQETQYF. The CDR3 nucleotides read TGTGCCAGCAGCGTTAAAGCGGGGGGGCATCAAGAGACCCAGTACTTC.

The CDR3 DNA is TGTGCCAGCAGCCACGAGGGACAGGCCGGGGACTTGGGAAGCTCTGGGGCCAACGTCCTGACTTTC. Amino acid sequence: CASSHEGQAGDLGSSGANVLTF. The chain joins TRBV3-1 (or the pseudogene TRBV3-2) to TRBJ2-6, with 8 nucleotides matching TRBD1. This CDR3 spans 22 amino acids. The germline V gene has CDR1 LGHDT and CDR2 YNNKEL (reference sequence). Trimming removed 3 bases from V and 0 bases from J; junction bases left unmatched: 19.

The chain joins TRBV9 to TRBJ2-6; D gene uncertain. Germline CDR1 is SGDLS and CDR2 is YYNGEE. The CDR3 runs to 15 residues. V was pared by 0 bases and J by 4 bases, with 8 bases between. The DNA for the CDR3 is TGTGCCAGCAGCGTAGGGGTGGGCGGGGCCAACGTCCTGACTTTC. Residues: CASSVGVGGANVLTF.

The rearrangement links TRBV5-1 to TRBJ2-7; 8 bases are a match to TRBD1. Trimming cost V 0 bases and J 5 bases; bases outside gene matches: 7. The CDR3 has 15 amino acids. The germline gives CDR1 SGHRS, CDR2 YFSETQ. CDR3 region: CASSLVQGGMNEQYF. As DNA, the CDR3 is TGCGCCAGCAGCTTGGTACAGGGGGGCATGAACGAGCAGTACTTC.